This TCR beta chain was observed in a study of blood T cell repertoires in COVID-19. The germline V and J ends were trimmed by 6 bases and 4 bases, with 15 bases remaining between them. This CDR3 has 14 residues. Per the germline V gene, CDR1 is SNHLY and CDR2 is FYNNEI. Under the authors' procedure: Quantification of nucleated cells was approximated via reference gene primer amplification. Method: immunoSEQ multiplex PCR; TCRdb's copy keeps in-frame clones and lacks some. D and trimming were read from the DNA, whereas the V and J calls and clone size are those reported in that table. The sample consists of around 320,000 clones, more than 90% of them appearing once.

The chain uses TRBV2 and TRBJ1-1, with TRBD1 as a possible D gene (6 bases). The sample taken for sequencing was PBMCs or T cells enriched from blood (not recorded which). The clonotype was recovered from a woman aged 25 to 39 who had been exposed to COVID-19. CDR3 region: CASRIRGPTTEAFF. The CDR3 DNA reads TGTGCCAGCAGGATCAGGGGACCTACCACTGAAGCTTTCTTT.